The rows below give T cell receptor beta chains drawn from one sample of a study of blood T cell repertoires in COVID-19. TCRdb's copy holds only in-frame clones and misses some; the assay was immunoSEQ multiplex PCR. The sample holds fewer than 500,000 clones, 87% seen once. Sequencing was performed on PBMCs or T cells enriched from blood (not recorded which). These receptor sequences come from a woman aged 18-30 years with acute COVID-19. Both conserved end residues are part of each CDR3. The D gene is left open where the match is weak. The size entry is marked missing in some rows and otherwise reads once, few, many or a size class.

D gene: -
J gene: TRBJ2-7
V gene: TRBV5-1
clone size: once
CDR3 DNA: TGCGCCAGCAGCTTGGGGTCACAGGTTGACGAGCAGTACTTC
CDR3 protein: CASSLGSQVDEQYF

D gene: TRBD2
J gene: TRBJ2-7
V gene: TRBV5-4
clone size: -
CDR3 DNA: TGTGCCAGCAGCTTAGGGCTAGCGGGGTCCTACGAGCAGTACTTC
CDR3 protein: CASSLGLAGSYEQYF

D gene: -
J gene: TRBJ2-7
V gene: TRBV18
clone size: -
CDR3 DNA: TGTGCCAGCTCACTAACAGGTATCGACGAGCAGTACTTC
CDR3 protein: CASSLTGIDEQYF

D gene: TRBD2
J gene: TRBJ2-5
V gene: TRBV19
clone size: -
CDR3 DNA: TGTGCCAGTAGTATCCCGACTAGCGGGAGGGCGGAAGAGACCCAGTACTTC
CDR3 protein: CASSIPTSGRAEETQYF

D gene: -
J gene: TRBJ2-3
V gene: TRBV2
clone size: once
CDR3 DNA: TGTGCCAGCATCTATAGGACTAGCACAGATACGCAGTATTTT
CDR3 protein: CASIYRTSTDTQYF

D gene: -
J gene: TRBJ1-4
V gene: TRBV6-5
clone size: few
CDR3 DNA: TGTGCCAGCAAAACAGTAACTAATGAAAAACTGTTTTTT
CDR3 protein: CASKTVTNEKLFF

D gene: TRBD1
J gene: TRBJ1-3
V gene: TRBV5-6
clone size: -
CDR3 DNA: TGTGCCAGCAGCGGGACCGGGACAGGGGGCTTTCTCTCTGGAAACACCATATATTTT
CDR3 protein: CASSGTGTGGFLSGNTIYF

D gene: -
J gene: TRBJ1-2
V gene: TRBV7-9
clone size: -
CDR3 DNA: TGTGCCAGCTCCCGGGGGGAGGGAACCTCCGGCTATGGCTACACCTTC
CDR3 protein: CASSRGEGTSGYGYTF

D gene: TRBD2
J gene: TRBJ2-2
V gene: TRBV6-5
clone size: -
CDR3 DNA: TGTGCCAGCCGCGGACTAGCGGGAGTTTTCGGGGAGCTGTTTTTT
CDR3 protein: CASRGLAGVFGELFF

D gene: TRBD1
J gene: TRBJ1-2
V gene: TRBV6-5
clone size: -
CDR3 DNA: TGTGCCAGCACCGTTGACAGGGCGGGCCATGGCTACACCTTC
CDR3 protein: CASTVDRAGHGYTF

D gene: -
J gene: TRBJ1-1
V gene: TRBV27
clone size: -
CDR3 DNA: TGTGCCAGCAGCTACTTACAGGGGAACACTGAAGCTTTCTTT
CDR3 protein: CASSYLQGNTEAFF

D gene: TRBD2
J gene: TRBJ2-1
V gene: TRBV2
clone size: -
CDR3 DNA: TGTGCCAGCAGGGTAGGACTAGCGGGAGTTAACTACAATGAGCAGTTCTTC
CDR3 protein: CASRVGLAGVNYNEQFF

D gene: -
J gene: TRBJ1-1
V gene: TRBV7-9
clone size: -
CDR3 DNA: TGTGCCAGCAGCCCGGAAGCTTTCTTT
CDR3 protein: CASSPEAFF

D gene: TRBD2
J gene: TRBJ2-7
V gene: TRBV6-5
clone size: -
CDR3 DNA: TGTGCCAGCATCGCCGGACTAGTCGGGCGGCAGTACTTC
CDR3 protein: CASIAGLVGRQYF

D gene: TRBD2
J gene: TRBJ2-7
V gene: TRBV6-5
clone size: -
CDR3 DNA: TGTGCCAGCAGTTATTATACTAGCGGGTATTCCTACGAGCAGTACTTC
CDR3 protein: CASSYYTSGYSYEQYF

D gene: -
J gene: TRBJ1-3
V gene: TRBV11-2
clone size: -
CDR3 DNA: TGTGCCAGCAGCCCCAATGGAAACACCATATATTTT
CDR3 protein: CASSPNGNTIYF

D gene: -
J gene: TRBJ2-7
V gene: TRBV6-5
clone size: -
CDR3 DNA: TGTGCCAGCAGTTACCGCAGGGATCTCCACGAGCAGTACTTC
CDR3 protein: CASSYRRDLHEQYF

D gene: -
J gene: TRBJ1-6
V gene: TRBV4-3
clone size: -
CDR3 DNA: TGCGCCAGCAGCCAGGGACAAAGTAATTCACCCCTCCACTTT
CDR3 protein: CASSQGQSNSPLHF

D gene: -
J gene: TRBJ2-7
V gene: TRBV20-1
clone size: -
CDR3 DNA: TGCAGTGCTAGTGCGTCGCGGCGAACCTACGAGCAGTACTTC
CDR3 protein: CSASASRRTYEQYF

D gene: TRBD1
J gene: TRBJ1-3
V gene: TRBV9
clone size: -
CDR3 DNA: TGTGCCAGCAGCTTCACGACAGGGAATGGTGGAAACACCATATATTTT
CDR3 protein: CASSFTTGNGGNTIYF

D gene: TRBD1
J gene: TRBJ2-1
V gene: TRBV3-1/TRBV3-2
clone size: -
CDR3 DNA: TGTGCCAGCCAAAGACAGGGGGCAACATACAATGAGCAGTTCTTC
CDR3 protein: CASQRQGATYNEQFF

D gene: TRBD2
J gene: TRBJ2-3
V gene: TRBV3-1/TRBV3-2
clone size: -
CDR3 DNA: TGTGCCAGCAGCCAGAACTCTAGCGGGGCTATCACCGATACGCAGTATTTT
CDR3 protein: CASSQNSSGAITDTQYF

D gene: -
J gene: TRBJ2-1
V gene: TRBV5-1
clone size: -
CDR3 DNA: TGCGCCAGCAGCTTGGGCACAGGGATCAATGAGCAGTTCTTC
CDR3 protein: CASSLGTGINEQFF

D gene: TRBD1
J gene: TRBJ1-1
V gene: TRBV5-6
clone size: -
CDR3 DNA: TGTGCCAGCAGCACCCGGGACAGGGCCCCTGAAGCTTTCTTT
CDR3 protein: CASSTRDRAPEAFF

D gene: TRBD2
J gene: TRBJ2-3
V gene: TRBV25-1
clone size: -
CDR3 DNA: TGTGCCAGCAGTGAGTTCGGGGGGGGTAGCACAGATACGCAGTATTTT
CDR3 protein: CASSEFGGGSTDTQYF